Each of the 20 T cell receptor beta chains below was sequenced from the same sample in a study of blood T cells in healthy people across ages. PCR was performed a second time for about 7 to 12 cycles using a sample-barcoded 5' primer and a J-beta primer mix. Each CDR3 protein gets one entry after TCRdb re-called the 5' RACE reads with MiXCR. The sample yields 890,000 or so distinct CDR3 sequences, about 59% seen once. Sequenced material: blood. Every receptor here comes from a man between 25 and 39 years old in good health.

The chain recombines TRBV27 with TRBJ2-1, with D possibly TRBD1 on 6 matching bases. Germline CDR1 reads MNHEY; CDR2 reads SMNVEV (reference sequence). The CDR3 loop spans 13 amino acids. Trimming left V 5 bases short and J 4 bases short, with 9 bases between. DNA for the CDR3: TGTGCCAGCAGTCACGACAGGTACAATGAGCAGTTCTTC. Translated, it gives CASSHDRYNEQFF.

This clonotype was seen a few times. This chain links TRBV6-6 with TRBJ1-6; 8 positions match TRBD1. Germline values: CDR1 MNHNY, CDR2 SVGAGI (reference sequence). The CDR3 covers 14 residues. V dropped 5 bases and J dropped 9; count of bases not matched to a gene: 6. The chain's CDR3 is CASSPPGQASPLHF. The CDR3 DNA reads as TGTGCCAGCAGTCCCCCGGGACAGGCTTCACCCCTCCACTTT.

V and J are TRBV3-1 and TRBJ2-1, with D possibly matching TRBD2 (6 bases). CDR1 and CDR2 (germline): LGHDT, YNNKEL (reference sequence). The CDR3 consists of 14 residues. Trimming shortened V by 1 base and J by 9 bases, and 13 bases separated the two germline ends. The CDR3, as DNA: TGTGCCAGCAGCCAAGGACGCTCCGGGGGTGAGCAGTTCTTC. Translated: CASSQGRSGGEQFF.

This clonotype was seen a handful of times. The rearrangement links TRBV18 to TRBJ1-4; D uncertain. Germline CDR1 reads KGHSH; CDR2 reads LQKENI. The V gene lost 1 base and the J gene lost 0 bases, with 3 bases spanning the gap. CDR3 length: 14 residues. CDR3 coding DNA: TGTGCCAGCTCACCACGATCAACTAATGAAAAACTGTTTTTT. Its translation: CASSPRSTNEKLFF.

V and J are TRBV13 and TRBJ2-5; no clear D. Germline V gene lookup returns CDR1 PRHDT and CDR2 FYEKMQ (reference sequence). The CDR3 extends over 15 amino acids. Trimming stripped 0 bases from V and 4 bases from J, with 12 bases between. CDR3 sequence (DNA): TGTGCCAGCAGCTTAGGAAGACTCCCCGGAGAGACCCAGTACTTC. Translated, it gives CASSLGRLPGETQYF.

The chain links TRBV4-2 to TRBJ2-3; 7 positions match TRBD2. The ends lost 2 bases at V and 7 bases at J; junction bases unmatched: 9. Germline-derived CDR1 and CDR2 are LGHNA and YNFKEQ. The length of the CDR3 is 15 residues. CDR3 in amino acids: CASSQLPRLANTQYF. The DNA for the CDR3 is TGTGCCAGCAGCCAACTTCCGAGACTAGCAAATACGCAGTATTTT.

The chain uses TRBV20-1 and TRBJ2-5, with 8 bases matching TRBD2. After removal of 1 base from V and 2 bases from J, the junction contained 9 bases not matched to a gene. Germline V CDR1 and CDR2: DFQATT, SNEGSKA (reference sequence). This CDR3 spans 16 amino acids. The CDR3 nucleotides read TGCAGTGCTAGAGCCTTGGGCGGGGGGATACAAGAGACCCAGTACTTC. As protein: CSARALGGGIQETQYF.

This clonotype was seen once. The chain uses TRBV9 and TRBJ2-3; either TRBD1 or TRBD2 may supply D (5 bases each). This CDR3 contains 14 residues. The germline CDR1 and CDR2 sequences are SGDLS and YYNGEE. The V end lost 3 bases, the J end lost 2 bases, and 10 bases lay between the germline ends. The CDR3 spells CASSDGTHTDTQYF. The CDR3 coding sequence is TGTGCCAGCAGCGACGGGACCCACACAGATACGCAGTATTTT. The variable domain in full, completed from reference TRBV9 and TRBJ2-3, reads DSGVTQTPKHLITATGQRVTLRCSPRSGDLSVYWYQQSLDQGLQFLIQYYNGEERAKGNILERFSAQQFPDLHSELNLSSLELGDSALYFCASSDGTHTDTQYFGPGTRLTVL.

This chain connects TRBV27 to TRBJ2-1; unclear D gene. Trimming left V 3 bases short and J 3 bases short, with 12 bases between. The CDR3 is 15 residues long. Per germline, CDR1 MNHEY and CDR2 SMNVEV (reference sequence). The CDR3 DNA sequence: TGTGCCAGCAGTTTGGCCAGCTCCTTCTACAATGAGCAGTTCTTC. It is translated as CASSLASSFYNEQFF.

The chain employs TRBV5-5 and TRBJ2-1, with 7 nucleotides matching TRBD2. There are 17 residues in the CDR3. The ends lost 2 bases at V and 2 bases at J; junction bases unmatched: 10. Looked up from germline, CDR1 is SGHKS and CDR2 is YYEKEE (reference sequence). As DNA, the CDR3 is TGTGCCAGCAGCTTTCGCGGGGGTTTCAGGACCTACAATGAGCAGTTCTTC. Translation: CASSFRGGFRTYNEQFF.

This clonotype was counted once. The rearrangement uses TRBV20-1 and TRBJ2-3, with D perhaps TRBD1 or TRBD2 (6 bases each). Germline-derived CDR1 and CDR2 are DFQATT and SNEGSKA (reference sequence). V dropped 0 bases and J dropped 5 bases, with 15 bases sitting between them. This CDR3 has 15 residues. The DNA of the CDR3 is TGCAGTGCTAGAGATTATCGGGGGCCCGGAGATACGCAGTATTTT. Amino acid sequence: CSARDYRGPGDTQYF.

This clonotype was observed a handful of times. The chain links TRBV15 to TRBJ1-6; 10 bases are a match to TRBD1. Trimming took 11 bases from V and 7 from J; bases not matched to a gene: 14. This CDR3 is 16 amino acids long. The germline V gene encodes CDR1 LNHNV and CDR2 YYDKDF (reference sequence). The CDR3 nucleotides are TGTGCCCCTTATGACGACAGGGGGCGGAAAAATTCACCCCTCCACTTT. This encodes CAPYDDRGRKNSPLHF.

The chain uses TRBV11-2 and TRBJ1-1, with D possibly TRBD1 on 5 matching bases. The germline V gene encodes CDR1 SGHAT and CDR2 FQNNGV. The CDR3 totals 15 residues. The ends were cut back, 1 base at V and 7 bases at J, with 16 bases in the middle. CDR3 bases: TGTGCCAGCAGCTTAGTGGGCCACATTACAGGTGAAGCTTTCTTT. It translates to CASSLVGHITGEAFF.

The chain carries TRBV6-5 and TRBJ2-3; TRBD1 agrees at 7 bases. The germline V gene has CDR1 MNHEY and CDR2 SVGAGI. This CDR3 comprises 16 residues. V lost 5 bases to trimming and J lost 6 bases; unmatched junction nucleotides: 14. The CDR3 DNA follows: TGTGCCAGCAGTCGACGACAGGGTGACCCGACGGATACGCAGTATTTT. Amino acid sequence: CASSRRQGDPTDTQYF.

The chain combines TRBV7-2 with TRBJ2-7; D perhaps matches TRBD2 (5 bases). Per the germline V gene, CDR1 is SGHTA and CDR2 is FQGNSA. The CDR3 contains 14 residues. Trimming left V 1 base short and J 2 bases short, with 9 bases between. The CDR3 reads CASSLERPPYEQYF. In DNA, the CDR3 is TGTGCCAGCAGCTTAGAGCGGCCTCCCTACGAGCAGTACTTC.

V usage is TRBV5-6 and J usage is TRBJ2-5, with a tentative D call TRBD1 (5 bases). The J call may be faulty, since TRBJ2-7 better matches the DNA end. The CDR3 covers 15 residues. Germline V gene sequence: CDR1 SGHDT, CDR2 YYEEEE. The CDR3 coding sequence is TGTGCCAGCAGCCGCGGCCCGACAGTAACCTACGAGCAGTACTTC. This codes for CASSRGPTVTYEQYF.

The V and J genes are TRBV19 and TRBJ2-4, with 9 bases matching TRBD1. The DNA end favors TRBJ2-7, so the J call may be wrong. CDR3 length: 15 amino acids. Per germline, CDR1 LNHDA and CDR2 SQIVND (reference sequence). The CDR3 here is CASSIGPGQGYEQYF. The CDR3 coding sequence is TGTGCCAGTTCCATAGGCCCGGGACAGGGCTACGAGCAGTACTTC.

V usage is TRBV6-2 or TRBV6-3 and J usage is TRBJ2-7, with D possibly being TRBD2 (6 bases). With 6 bases removed from V and 1 base from J, the gap between germline ends came to 13 bases. The CDR3 contains 14 residues. In germline, CDR1 is MNHEY, CDR2 SVGEGT. In nucleotides, the CDR3 is TGTGCCAGCAGCTCTCGGAGGGAATCCTACGAGCAGTACTTC. It encodes CASSSRRESYEQYF.

The chain links TRBV6-1 to TRBJ1-2; 7 bases map to TRBD1. CDR3 size: 12 residues. Germline CDR1 MNHNS, CDR2 SASEGT. The trim removed 7 bases at V and 6 bases at J, leaving 5 bases unmatched. CDR3 in amino acids: CASTAGGHGYTF. The CDR3, as DNA: TGTGCCAGCACAGCAGGGGGGCATGGCTACACCTTC.

The table lists this clonotype with a few counts. The chain has TRBV3-1 and TRBJ1-1; unclear D gene. There are 13 residues in the CDR3. Trimming took off 2 bases at V and 0 bases at J, with 4 bases between the two ends. Germline values: CDR1 LGHDT, CDR2 YNNKEL (reference sequence). The CDR3 nucleotides read TGTGCCAGCAGCCAAATGGTGAACACTGAAGCTTTCTTT. Residues: CASSQMVNTEAFF. Full variable domain (rest looked up from reference TRBV3-1 and TRBJ1-1): DTAVSQTPKYLVTQMGNDKSIKCEQNLGHDTMYWYKQDSKKFLKIMFSYNNKELIINETVPNRFSPKSPDKAHLNLHINSLELGDSAVYFCASSQMVNTEAFFGQGTRLTVV.